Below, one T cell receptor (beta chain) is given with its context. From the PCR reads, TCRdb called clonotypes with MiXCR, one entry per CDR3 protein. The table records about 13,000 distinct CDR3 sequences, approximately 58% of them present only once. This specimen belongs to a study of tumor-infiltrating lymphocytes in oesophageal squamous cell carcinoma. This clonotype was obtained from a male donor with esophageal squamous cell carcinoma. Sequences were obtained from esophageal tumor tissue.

This chain's CDR3 is CASSTRQGSSSYEQYF. CDR3 nucleotides: TGTGCCAGCAGTACGAGACAGGGATCTAGCTCCTACGAGCAGTACTTC. The chain links TRBV28 to TRBJ2-3, with 7 bases that match TRBD1. The J call may be in error: the DNA end matches TRBJ2-7 better. There are 16 residues in the CDR3. Germline V CDR1 and CDR2: MDHEN, SYDVKM.